This T cell receptor (beta chain) comes out of a study of blood T cell repertoires in COVID-19. About the research overall: Both acute and convalescent COVID-19 samples were obtained from the United States, Italy and Spain. T cells, B-cell-depleted T cells, or PBMCs provided the cDNA or gDNA that served as material.

Generated by immunoSEQ multiplex PCR, the TCRdb table keeps only in-frame clones and is missing some. The sample carries about 220,000 clones, 80% to 85% recorded once. Sequenced input: peripheral blood. This sequence was found in a woman between 25 and 40 years old who had recovered from COVID-19.

In nucleotides, the CDR3 is TGCAGCACCAGTACAGGGTACACCGGGGAGCTGTTTTTT. This codes for CSTSTGYTGELFF. This sequence joins TRBV29-1 and TRBJ2-2; the D gene is possibly TRBD1 (6 bases). Germline values: CDR1 SQVTM, CDR2 ANQGSEA. Trimming left V 8 bases short and J 3 bases short, with 13 bases between. CDR3 length: 13 amino acids.